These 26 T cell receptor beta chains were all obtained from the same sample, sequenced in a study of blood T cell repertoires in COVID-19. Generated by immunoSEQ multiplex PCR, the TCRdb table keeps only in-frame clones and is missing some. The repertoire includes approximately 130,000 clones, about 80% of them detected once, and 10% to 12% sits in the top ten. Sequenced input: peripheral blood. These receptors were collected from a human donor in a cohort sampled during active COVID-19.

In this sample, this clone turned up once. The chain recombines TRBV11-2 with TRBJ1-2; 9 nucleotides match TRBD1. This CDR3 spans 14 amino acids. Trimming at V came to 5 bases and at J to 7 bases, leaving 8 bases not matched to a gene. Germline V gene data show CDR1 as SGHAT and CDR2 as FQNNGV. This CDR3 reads CASSPDRGSSGYTF. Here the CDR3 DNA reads TGTGCCAGCAGCCCGGACAGGGGTTCGTCTGGCTACACCTTC.

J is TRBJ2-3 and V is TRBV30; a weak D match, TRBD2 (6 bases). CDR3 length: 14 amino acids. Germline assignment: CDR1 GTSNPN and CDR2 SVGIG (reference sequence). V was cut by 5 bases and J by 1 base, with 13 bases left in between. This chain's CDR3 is CAWQSGTGTDTQYF. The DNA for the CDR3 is TGTGCCTGGCAGTCCGGGACTGGCACAGATACGCAGTATTTT.

Here the CDR3 reads CASSHSQGAKGNTIYF. As DNA, the CDR3 is TGCGCCAGCAGCCATTCCCAGGGGGCGAAAGGAAACACCATATATTTT. The rearrangement uses TRBV5-1 and TRBJ1-3; 8 bases are a match to TRBD1. The CDR3 covers 16 residues. V lost 4 bases, J lost 4 bases, and 10 bases stayed unmatched. CDR1 and CDR2 (germline): SGHRS, YFSETQ.

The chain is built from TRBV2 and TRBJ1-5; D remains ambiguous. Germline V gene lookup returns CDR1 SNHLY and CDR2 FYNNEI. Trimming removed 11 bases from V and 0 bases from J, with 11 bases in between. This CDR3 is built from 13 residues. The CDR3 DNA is TGTGCCTCCCAAAACTATAGCAATCAGCCCCAGCATTTT. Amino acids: CASQNYSNQPQHF.

This CDR3 is CAWRPDSHSNQPQHF. The DNA of the CDR3 is TGTGCCTGGAGACCTGACAGCCATAGCAATCAGCCCCAGCATTTT. This chain joins TRBV30 and TRBJ1-5; D is perhaps TRBD1 (5 bases). Germline V gene data show CDR1 as GTSNPN and CDR2 as SVGIG (reference sequence). V lost 3 bases, J lost 0 bases, and 12 bases lay in between. This CDR3 is built from 15 residues.

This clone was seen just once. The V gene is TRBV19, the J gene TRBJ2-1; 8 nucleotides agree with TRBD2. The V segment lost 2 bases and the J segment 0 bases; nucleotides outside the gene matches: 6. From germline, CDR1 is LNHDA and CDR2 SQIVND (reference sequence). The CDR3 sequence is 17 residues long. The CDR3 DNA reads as TGTGCCAGTAGTATACCCAGCGGGGGTCTCTCCTACAATGAGCAGTTCTTC. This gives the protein CASSIPSGGLSYNEQFF.

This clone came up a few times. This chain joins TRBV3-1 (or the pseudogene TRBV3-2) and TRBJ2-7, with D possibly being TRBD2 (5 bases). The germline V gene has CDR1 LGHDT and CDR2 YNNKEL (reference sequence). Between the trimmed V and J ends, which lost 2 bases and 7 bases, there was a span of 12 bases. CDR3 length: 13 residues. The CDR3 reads CASSQRASGEQYF. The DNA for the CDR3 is TGTGCCAGCAGCCAACGCGCCTCGGGAGAGCAGTACTTC.

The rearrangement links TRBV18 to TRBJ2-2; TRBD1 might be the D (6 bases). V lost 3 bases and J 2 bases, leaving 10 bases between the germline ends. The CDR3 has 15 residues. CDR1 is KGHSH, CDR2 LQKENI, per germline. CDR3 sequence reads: CASSPQTGNTGELFF. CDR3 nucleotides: TGTGCCAGCTCACCCCAGACAGGAAACACCGGGGAGCTGTTTTTT.

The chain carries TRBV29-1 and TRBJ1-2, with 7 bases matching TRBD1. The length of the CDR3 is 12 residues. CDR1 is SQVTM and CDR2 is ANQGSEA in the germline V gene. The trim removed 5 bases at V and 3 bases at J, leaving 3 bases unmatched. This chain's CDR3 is CSVPGQDYGYTF. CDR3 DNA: TGCAGCGTTCCAGGACAGGACTATGGCTACACCTTC.

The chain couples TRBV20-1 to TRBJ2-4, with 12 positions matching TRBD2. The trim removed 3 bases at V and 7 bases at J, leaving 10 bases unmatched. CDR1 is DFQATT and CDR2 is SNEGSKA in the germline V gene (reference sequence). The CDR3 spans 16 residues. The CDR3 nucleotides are TGCAGTGCTAGTCGACCAGGGCTAGCGGGGGGGAACATTCAGTACTTC. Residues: CSASRPGLAGGNIQYF.

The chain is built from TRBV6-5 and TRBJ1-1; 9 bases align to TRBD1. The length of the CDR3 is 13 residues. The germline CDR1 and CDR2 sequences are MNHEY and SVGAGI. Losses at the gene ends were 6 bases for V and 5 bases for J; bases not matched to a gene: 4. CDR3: CASSLDRGTEAFF. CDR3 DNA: TGTGCCAGCAGCCTTGACAGGGGGACTGAAGCTTTCTTT.

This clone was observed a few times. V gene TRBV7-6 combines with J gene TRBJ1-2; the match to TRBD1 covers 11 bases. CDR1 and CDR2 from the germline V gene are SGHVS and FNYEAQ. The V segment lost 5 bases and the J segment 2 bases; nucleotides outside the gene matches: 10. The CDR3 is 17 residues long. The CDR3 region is CASSPGTGGIRNYGYTF. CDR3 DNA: TGTGCCAGCAGCCCCGGGACAGGGGGTATTAGGAACTATGGCTACACCTTC.

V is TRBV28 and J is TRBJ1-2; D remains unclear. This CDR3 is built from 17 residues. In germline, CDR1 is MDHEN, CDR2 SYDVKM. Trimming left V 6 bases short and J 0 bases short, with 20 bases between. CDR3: CASSPVGNRDANYGYTF. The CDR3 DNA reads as TGTGCCAGCAGCCCTGTGGGGAATCGGGATGCTAACTATGGCTACACCTTC.

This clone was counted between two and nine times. DNA of the CDR3: TGCGCCAGCAGCGGGGGGGCTCCCGGGAATTCACCCCTCCACTTT. This encodes CASSGGAPGNSPLHF. This rearrangement joins TRBV5-1 to TRBJ1-6, with D possibly TRBD1 on 6 matching bases. Per the germline V gene, CDR1 is SGHRS and CDR2 is YFSETQ. V gave up 4 bases and J gave up 7 bases, with 15 bases separating them. The CDR3 runs to 15 residues. The whole variable domain, filled in from reference TRBV5-1 and TRBJ1-6, reads KAGVTQTPRYLIKTRGQQVTLSCSPISGHRSVSWYQQTPGQGLQFLFEYFSETQRNKGNFPGRFSGRQFSNSRSEMNVSTLELGDSALYLCASSGGAPGNSPLHFGNGTRLTVT.

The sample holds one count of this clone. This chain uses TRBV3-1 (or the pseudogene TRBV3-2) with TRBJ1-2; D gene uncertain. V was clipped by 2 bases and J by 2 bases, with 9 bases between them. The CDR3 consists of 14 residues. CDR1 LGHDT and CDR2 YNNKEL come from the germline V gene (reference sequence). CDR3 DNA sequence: TGTGCCAGCAGCCAATATACCGAGAACTATGGCTACACCTTC. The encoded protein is CASSQYTENYGYTF.

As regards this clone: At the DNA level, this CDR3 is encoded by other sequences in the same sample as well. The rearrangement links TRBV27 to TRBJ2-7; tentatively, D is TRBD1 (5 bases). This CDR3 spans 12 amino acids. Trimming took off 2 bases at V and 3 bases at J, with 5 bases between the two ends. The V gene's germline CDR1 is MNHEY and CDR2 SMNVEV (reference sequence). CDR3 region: CASSLDSYEQYF. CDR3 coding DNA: TGTGCCAGCAGTTTAGACAGCTACGAGCAGTACTTC.

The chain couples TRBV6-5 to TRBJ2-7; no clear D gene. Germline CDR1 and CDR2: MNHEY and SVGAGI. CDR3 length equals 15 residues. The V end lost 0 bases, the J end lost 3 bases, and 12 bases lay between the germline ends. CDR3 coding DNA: TGTGCCAGCAGTTACTCACTTGAAACCCACTACGAGCAGTACTTC. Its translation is CASSYSLETHYEQYF.

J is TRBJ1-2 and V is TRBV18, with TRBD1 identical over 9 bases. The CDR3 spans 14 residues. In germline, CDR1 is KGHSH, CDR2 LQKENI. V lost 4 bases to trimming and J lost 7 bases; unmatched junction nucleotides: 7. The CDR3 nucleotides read TGTGCCAGCTCACTTAAAACAGGGGGCAGTGGCTACACCTTC. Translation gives CASSLKTGGSGYTF.

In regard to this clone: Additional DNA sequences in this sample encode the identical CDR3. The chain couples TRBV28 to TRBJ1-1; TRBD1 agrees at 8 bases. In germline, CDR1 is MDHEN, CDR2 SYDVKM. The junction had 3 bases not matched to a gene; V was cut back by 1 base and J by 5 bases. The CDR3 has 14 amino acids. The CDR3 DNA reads TGTGCCAGCAGTTTATTGCAGGGGGCGACTGAAGCTTTCTTT. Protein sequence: CASSLLQGATEAFF.

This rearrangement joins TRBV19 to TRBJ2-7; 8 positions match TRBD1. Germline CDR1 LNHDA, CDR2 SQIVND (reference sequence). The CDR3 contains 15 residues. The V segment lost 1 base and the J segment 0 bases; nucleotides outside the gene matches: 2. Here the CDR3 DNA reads TGTGCCAGTAGTATAGGGACAGGGAACTCCTACGAGCAGTACTTC. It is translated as CASSIGTGNSYEQYF.

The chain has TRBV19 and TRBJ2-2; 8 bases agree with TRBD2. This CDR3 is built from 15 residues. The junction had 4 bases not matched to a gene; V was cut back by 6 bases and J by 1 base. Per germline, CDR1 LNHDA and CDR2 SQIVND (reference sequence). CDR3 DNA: TGTGCCAGTAGCCCTAGCGGGTGGAACACCGGGGAGCTGTTTTTT. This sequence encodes CASSPSGWNTGELFF.

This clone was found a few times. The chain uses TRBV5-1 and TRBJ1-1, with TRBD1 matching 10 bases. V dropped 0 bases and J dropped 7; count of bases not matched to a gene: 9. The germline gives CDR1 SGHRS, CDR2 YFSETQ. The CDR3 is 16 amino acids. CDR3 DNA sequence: TGCGCCAGCAGCTTGGACGGGACAGGGGTTGCCGATGAAGCTTTCTTT. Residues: CASSLDGTGVADEAFF. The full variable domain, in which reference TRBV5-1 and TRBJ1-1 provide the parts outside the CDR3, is KAGVTQTPRYLIKTRGQQVTLSCSPISGHRSVSWYQQTPGQGLQFLFEYFSETQRNKGNFPGRFSGRQFSNSRSEMNVSTLELGDSALYLCASSLDGTGVADEAFFGQGTRLTVV.

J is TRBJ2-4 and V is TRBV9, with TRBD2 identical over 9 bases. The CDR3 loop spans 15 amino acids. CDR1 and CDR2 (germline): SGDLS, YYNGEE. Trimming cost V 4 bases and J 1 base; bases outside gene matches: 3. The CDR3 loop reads CASSQAGGAKNIQYF. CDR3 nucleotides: TGTGCCAGCAGCCAGGCGGGAGGGGCCAAAAACATTCAGTACTTC.

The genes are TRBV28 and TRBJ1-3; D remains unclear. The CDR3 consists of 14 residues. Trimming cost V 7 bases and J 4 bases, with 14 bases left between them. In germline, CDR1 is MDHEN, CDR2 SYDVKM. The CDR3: CASIKGGSGNTIYF. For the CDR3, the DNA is TGTGCCAGCATCAAGGGAGGCTCCGGAAACACCATATATTTT.

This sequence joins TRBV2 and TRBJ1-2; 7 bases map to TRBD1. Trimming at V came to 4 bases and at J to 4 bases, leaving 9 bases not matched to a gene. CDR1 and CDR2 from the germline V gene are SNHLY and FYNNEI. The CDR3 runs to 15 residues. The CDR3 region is CASSAARQGGYGYTF. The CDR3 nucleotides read TGTGCCAGCAGTGCCGCGAGACAGGGAGGCTATGGCTACACCTTC.

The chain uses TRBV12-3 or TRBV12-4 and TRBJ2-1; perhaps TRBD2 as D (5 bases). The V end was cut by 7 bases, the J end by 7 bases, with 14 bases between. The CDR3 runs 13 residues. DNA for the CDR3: TGTGCCAGCACCCGCTACCGGGGAAATGAGCAGTTCTTC. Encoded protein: CASTRYRGNEQFF.